This T cell receptor (beta chain) was recorded in a study of cytomegalovirus exposure and HLA in healthy donors. Study-wide findings and caveats: Across donors, presence/absence analyses took sequencing depth to be roughly uniform.

This clone was found once. The antigen is undetermined. Germline values: CDR1 MNHEY, CDR2 SMNVEV (reference sequence). Trimming left V 6 bases short and J 0 bases short, with 12 bases between. The CDR3 runs 15 residues. It was with 60 Vbeta and 13 Jbeta primers that the PCR ran. TCRdb's table, derived via immunoSEQ multiplex PCR, lists solely in-frame clones and lacks some. This table has roughly 110,000 clones, 82% appearing once. The sample consisted of PBMCs. The V and J genes are TRBV27 and TRBJ1-5; weak D call: TRBD1 (6 bases). This clonotype originated in a man younger than 45 in good health and CMV-seropositive. The CDR3 nucleotides read TGTGCCAGCAGCTCGGACAGAGCTAGCAATCAGCCCCAGCATTTT. It encodes CASSSDRASNQPQHF.